This T cell receptor (beta chain) was captured in a study of blood T cell repertoires in COVID-19. Study-wide background: The study drew acute and convalescent COVID-19 samples from the United States, Italy and Spain. T cells, B-cell-depleted T cells, or PBMCs provided the cDNA or gDNA that served as material.

The ends were cut back, 0 bases at V and 4 bases at J, with 12 bases in the middle. Germline lookup yields CDR1 SEHNR and CDR2 FQNEAQ (reference sequence). The CDR3 runs 16 residues. As originally analysed: Counts of nucleated cells, estimated from reference gene primer amplification, were obtained. TCRdb's table, derived via immunoSEQ multiplex PCR, lists solely in-frame clones and lacks some. The DNA gave D and trimming, while V, J and clone size come from that table. The sample holds about 240,000 clones, approximately 80% seen once. The chain recombines TRBV7-9 with TRBJ2-2; possibly TRBD2 for D (6 bases). The specimen was peripheral blood. This sequence originates from an elderly woman with acute or convalescent COVID-19. CDR3 sequence reads: CASSLAPRRATGELFF. The DNA for the CDR3 is TGTGCCAGCAGCTTAGCCCCCAGGAGGGCCACCGGGGAGCTGTTTTTT. Looking up the rest from reference TRBV7-9 and TRBJ2-2 gives the full variable domain: DTGVSQNPRHKITKRGQNVTFRCDPISEHNRLYWYRQTLGQGPEFLTYFQNEAQLEKSRLLSDRFSAERPKGSFSTLEIQRTEQGDSAMYLCASSLAPRRATGELFFGEGSRLTVL.